This T cell receptor beta chain was captured in a study of cytotoxic CD8 clonotypes in ibrutinib-treated CLL. Study as a whole: Mean values per sample were some 250,000 productive templates and more than 90,000 productive rearrangements. General observations from the study: At the start, clonality exceeded age-matched healthy donors and followed circulating CD8+ T-cell counts.

Losses at the gene ends were 4 bases for V and 10 bases for J; bases not matched to a gene: 7. The CDR3 consists of 15 residues. Germline assignment: CDR1 MGHRA and CDR2 YSYEKL. Sequenced by immunoSEQ multiplex PCR; TCRdb stores in-frame clones only, minus some. The sample includes some 160,000 clones, more than 65% of them seen just once. Libraries of TCR beta were made from 1.5 to 2.5 micrograms of genomic DNA that came from cryopreserved PBMCs. Notes on this clone: Its antigen is as yet unknown.

This clonotype was obtained from a human donor with chronic lymphocytic leukemia. The V call is TRBV4-1, the J call TRBJ2-1; 13 bases match TRBD2. Sequencing was performed on PBMCs, taken after 12 months of ibrutinib treatment. CDR3 region: CASSRGTSGKSEQFF. The CDR3 nucleotides read TGCGCCAGCAGCCGCGGGACTAGCGGGAAAAGCGAGCAGTTCTTC.